This TCR beta chain was documented in a study of response to subunit inactivated influenza vaccine. Notes on the study in general: T cells newly recruited by each seasonal influenza vaccination are few, the authors suggested.

TCRdb analysed the RT-PCR reads with MiXCR anew, one entry per CDR3 protein. Found here are 400,000 to 650,000 distinct CDR3 sequences, approximately 6.9% of them singletons; the top ten hold around 13%. The CDR3 loop spans 13 amino acids. V was shortened by 4 bases and J by 6 bases, with 10 bases between the two germline ends. Germline-derived CDR1 and CDR2 are MRHNA and SNTAGT. As regards this clonotype: Its antigen remains unidentified.

The receptor was isolated from a man aged 50 to 75 who received an inactivated influenza vaccine. The specimen comprised PBMCs from blood, sampled 23 to 25 months after vaccination. V gene TRBV6-4 combines with J gene TRBJ2-1, with D perhaps TRBD1 or TRBD2 (5 bases each). The CDR3 bases are TGTGCCAGCAGTGCGGGGCATGGCAATGAGCAGTTCTTC. As protein: CASSAGHGNEQFF.